The 17 T cell receptor beta chains in this list originate from one sample, sequenced in a study of Ad26.COV2.S vaccination and SARS-CoV-2 variants (TCRdb year 2021). The sample's treatment or condition label is to be understood as: about 20 received Ad26.COV2.S at low or high dose, single or two shots; 5 received placebo; per-sample allocation not given. For vaccine and placebo recipients, repertoires were sequenced using samples collected on day 63 after the first injection. Preparation of the library involved the immunoSEQ multiplex PCR assay. In its TCRdb copy, this immuneACCESS table keeps in-frame sequences only and misses some clones. Where compared with another copy, unresolved V genes explain less than half of these, and the others have no known cause. The sample records about 460,000 clones, 89% of which are singletons. Over 1.5% of the sample goes to the ten largest clones. The starting material was peripheral blood, obtained in a trial of Ad26.COV2.S vaccine versus placebo. The source of these receptors is a person between 18 and 65 years old who received the Ad26.COV2.S COVID-19 vaccine or a placebo.

The chain uses TRBV6-5 and TRBJ1-1, with D possibly matching TRBD1 (6 bases). The V end was cut by 0 bases, the J end by 4 bases, with 15 bases between. There are 16 residues in the CDR3. Germline assignment: CDR1 MNHEY and CDR2 SVGAGI. The CDR3 sequence: CASSYSAVGRGTEAFF. CDR3 nucleotides: TGTGCCAGCAGTTACTCAGCAGTCGGCAGGGGCACTGAAGCTTTCTTT.

The chain couples TRBV29-1 to TRBJ1-2, with D unresolved. The CDR3 totals 12 residues. CDR1 SQVTM and CDR2 ANQGSEA come from the germline V gene. Trimming shortened V by 5 bases and J by 4 bases, and 11 bases separated the two germline ends. CDR3 loop: CSVMLQSYGYTF. CDR3 nucleotide sequence: TGCAGCGTTATGTTACAGAGCTATGGCTACACCTTC.

V gene TRBV14 combines with J gene TRBJ2-7; 8 bases agree with TRBD2. The CDR3 is made up of 13 amino acids. Germline V gene data show CDR1 as SGHDN and CDR2 as FVKESK. V lost 4 bases, J lost 3 bases, and 2 bases stayed unmatched. The CDR3 is CASSLGTSYEQYF. As DNA, the CDR3 is TGTGCCAGCAGCCTAGGGACTAGCTACGAGCAGTACTTC.

The V and J genes are TRBV4-1 and TRBJ2-1, with TRBD2 identical over 14 bases. V was pared by 4 bases and J by 8 bases, with 10 bases of the junction left unmatched. The CDR3 has 17 residues. Germline V CDR1 and CDR2: MGHRA, YSYEKL. Here the CDR3 reads CASSPQGLAGVSDEQFF. As DNA, the CDR3 is TGCGCCAGCAGCCCGCAGGGACTAGCGGGAGTTAGTGATGAGCAGTTCTTC.

The chain has TRBV15 and TRBJ2-7; D is undetermined. V lost 4 bases to trimming and J lost 3 bases, with 10 bases between them. The CDR3 consists of 13 residues. Germline V gene lookup returns CDR1 LNHNV and CDR2 YYDKDF (reference sequence). CDR3 sequence reads: CATSNGKSYEQYF. As DNA, the CDR3 is TGTGCCACCAGCAACGGAAAAAGCTACGAGCAGTACTTC.

This rearrangement joins TRBV5-1 to TRBJ1-1; 11 bases align to TRBD1. The ends lost 4 bases at V and 2 bases at J; junction bases unmatched: 16. CDR3 length equals 19 residues. Germline V gives CDR1 SGHRS, CDR2 YFSETQ. Here the CDR3 DNA reads TGCGCCAGCAGCCCCGGAGGGACAGGGGGTGTAAGGCCCAACACTGAAGCTTTCTTT. Translating gives CASSPGGTGGVRPNTEAFF.

J is TRBJ1-1 and V is TRBV7-3; D is possibly TRBD1 (5 bases). Germline V gives CDR1 SGHTA, CDR2 FQGTGA. V was trimmed by 2 bases and J by 1 base, leaving 8 bases between them. CDR3 size: 14 residues. CDR3 loop: CASSLLGPNTEAFF. The CDR3 bases are TGTGCCAGCAGCTTACTGGGACCGAACACTGAAGCTTTCTTT. Full variable domain (remainder filled in from reference TRBV7-3 and TRBJ1-1): GAGVSQTPSNKVTEKGKYVELRCDPISGHTALYWYRQSLGQGPEFLIYFQGTGAADDSGLPNDRFFAVRPEGSVSTLKIQRTERGDSAVYLCASSLLGPNTEAFFGQGTRLTVV.

Concerning this clone: The same CDR3 arises from other DNA sequences in this sample as well. The chain couples TRBV7-9 to TRBJ2-7, with TRBD1 matching 7 bases. CDR1 and CDR2 (germline): SEHNR, FQNEAQ (reference sequence). With V trimmed by 5 bases and J by 0 bases, 7 bases remained unmatched. This CDR3 is 15 amino acids long. CDR3 residues: CASSPRTGSSYEQYF. The CDR3 nucleotides are TGTGCCAGCAGCCCCAGGACAGGCAGCTCCTACGAGCAGTACTTC.

The rearrangement uses TRBV5-5 and TRBJ2-5; unclear D gene. The CDR3 runs 11 residues. V was cut by 1 base and J by 4 bases, with 2 bases left in between. Germline CDR1 is SGHKS and CDR2 is YYEKEE (reference sequence). CDR3: CASSLTETQYF. The CDR3 DNA is TGTGCCAGCAGCTTGACAGAGACCCAGTACTTC. The full variable domain, with the rest looked up from reference TRBV5-5 and TRBJ2-5, is DAGVTQSPTHLIKTRGQQVTLRCSPISGHKSVSWYQQVLGQGPQFIFQYYEKEERGRGNFPDRFSARQFPNYSSELNVNALLLGDSALYLCASSLTETQYFGPGTRLLVL.

CDR3 sequence: CASSEFVRGGQFF. CDR3 in DNA: TGTGCCAGCAGTGAATTTGTCAGGGGAGGGCAGTTCTTC. The V and J genes are TRBV25-1 and TRBJ2-1; perhaps D is TRBD1 or TRBD2 (6 bases each). From germline, CDR1 is MGHDK and CDR2 SYGVNS. V lost 1 base and J lost 12, with 13 bases in between. The CDR3 consists of 13 residues.

The V call is TRBV18, the J call TRBJ2-1; 9 bases map to TRBD2. Germline loops: CDR1 KGHSH, CDR2 LQKENI. The length of the CDR3 is 15 residues. J gave up 0 bases and V 4 bases, and 1 base lay outside the gene matches. DNA for the CDR3: TGTGCCAGCTCACTGGGACTAGCCTCCTACAATGAGCAGTTCTTC. Protein product: CASSLGLASYNEQFF. The variable domain in full, with the rest retrieved from reference TRBV18 and TRBJ2-1, is NAGVMQNPRHLVRRRGQEARLRCSPMKGHSHVYWYRQLPEEGLKFMVYLQKENIIDESGMPKERFSAEFPKEGPSILRIQQVVRGDSAAYFCASSLGLASYNEQFFGPGTRLTVL.

V and J are TRBV28 and TRBJ2-7; 11 positions agree with TRBD2. From germline, CDR1 is MDHEN and CDR2 SYDVKM. There are 15 residues in the CDR3. V lost 0 bases to trimming and J lost 7 bases; unmatched junction nucleotides: 5. CDR3 amino acids: CASSLWPSGRWEQYF. The CDR3 nucleotides read TGTGCCAGCAGTTTATGGCCTAGCGGGAGGTGGGAGCAGTACTTC.

The chain uses TRBV7-3 and TRBJ2-1, with D possibly being TRBD1 (6 bases). Per the germline V gene, CDR1 is SGHTA and CDR2 is FQGTGA. CDR3 size: 14 residues. V lost 4 bases and J 8 bases, leaving 15 bases between the germline ends. CDR3 DNA: TGTGCCAGCAGCTCCATGGACAGCGGCGATGAGCAGTTCTTC. Residues: CASSSMDSGDEQFF.

The chain employs TRBV28 and TRBJ1-1; no clear D gene. Germline CDR1 MDHEN, CDR2 SYDVKM. Trimming removed 1 base at V and 8 bases at J, with 8 bases between. The CDR3 is 12 amino acids. The DNA of the CDR3 is TGTGCCAGCAGTTTATTGGCACGGGAAGCTTTCTTT. This translates into CASSLLAREAFF. The complete variable domain, with remaining parts taken from reference TRBV28 and TRBJ1-1, reads DVKVTQSSRYLVKRTGEKVFLECVQDMDHENMFWYRQDPGLGLRLIYFSYDVKMKEKGDIPEGYSVSREKKERFSLILESASTNQTSMYLCASSLLAREAFFGQGTRLTVV.

This clone was seen a single time. The gene calls are TRBV5-1 and TRBJ1-5, with TRBD1 as a possible D gene (6 bases). CDR1 and CDR2 from the germline V gene are SGHRS and YFSETQ. V lost 0 bases and J lost 3, with 10 bases in between. CDR3 length equals 15 residues. CDR3 protein: CASSLEGVINQPQHF. CDR3 bases: TGCGCCAGCAGCTTGGAGGGGGTGATCAATCAGCCCCAGCATTTT.

J is TRBJ2-2 and V is TRBV19, with TRBD2 identical over 8 bases. The CDR3 runs 14 residues. The V gene end was trimmed by 7 bases and the J gene end by 5 bases; junction bases not matched to a gene: 6. Germline V gene data show CDR1 as LNHDA and CDR2 as SQIVND (reference sequence). CDR3 in DNA: TGTGCCAGTATCGGACTAGCCATGACCGGGGAGCTGTTTTTT. Translated, it gives CASIGLAMTGELFF.

The chain employs TRBV5-5 and TRBJ1-5; 8 bases are shared with TRBD1. After removal of 2 bases from V and 3 bases from J, the junction contained 7 bases not matched to a gene. The CDR3 is made up of 16 amino acids. Germline CDR1 SGHKS, CDR2 YYEKEE (reference sequence). In nucleotides, the CDR3 is TGTGCCAGCAGCTTTAAGACAGGGGAGGCCAATCAGCCCCAGCATTTT. Its translation is CASSFKTGEANQPQHF.